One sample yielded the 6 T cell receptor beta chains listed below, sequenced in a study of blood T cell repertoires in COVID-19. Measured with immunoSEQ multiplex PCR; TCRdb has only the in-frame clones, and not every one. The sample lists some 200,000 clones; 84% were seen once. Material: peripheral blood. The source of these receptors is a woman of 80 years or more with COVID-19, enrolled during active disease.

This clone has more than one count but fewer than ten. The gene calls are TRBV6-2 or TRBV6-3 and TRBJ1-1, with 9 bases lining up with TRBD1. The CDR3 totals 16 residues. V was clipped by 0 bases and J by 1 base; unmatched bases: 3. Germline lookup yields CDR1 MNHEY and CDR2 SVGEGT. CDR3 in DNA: TGTGCCAGCAGTTACTCGCGGGGACAGGGGAACACTGAAGCTTTCTTT. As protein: CASSYSRGQGNTEAFF.

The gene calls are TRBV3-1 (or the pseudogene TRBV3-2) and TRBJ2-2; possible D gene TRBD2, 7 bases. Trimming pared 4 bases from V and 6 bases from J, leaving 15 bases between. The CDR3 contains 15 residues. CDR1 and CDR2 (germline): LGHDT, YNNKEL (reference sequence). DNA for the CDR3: TGTGCCAGCAGCCCCTTGGGGGGGCGCTCCGGGGAGCTGTTTTTT. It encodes CASSPLGGRSGELFF.

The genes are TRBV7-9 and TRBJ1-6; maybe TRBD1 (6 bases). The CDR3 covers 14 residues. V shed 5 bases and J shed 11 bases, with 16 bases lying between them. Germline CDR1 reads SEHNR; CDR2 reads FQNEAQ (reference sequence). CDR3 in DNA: TGTGCCAGCAGCCAGGTTGACAGGAGGCCACCCCTCCACTTT. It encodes CASSQVDRRPPLHF.

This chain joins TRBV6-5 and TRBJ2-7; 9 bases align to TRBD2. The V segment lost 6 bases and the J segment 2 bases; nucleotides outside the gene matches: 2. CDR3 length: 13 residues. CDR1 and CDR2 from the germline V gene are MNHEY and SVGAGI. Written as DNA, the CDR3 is TGTGCCAGCAGGTTAGCGGGAGCCTACGAGCAGTACTTC. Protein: CASRLAGAYEQYF.

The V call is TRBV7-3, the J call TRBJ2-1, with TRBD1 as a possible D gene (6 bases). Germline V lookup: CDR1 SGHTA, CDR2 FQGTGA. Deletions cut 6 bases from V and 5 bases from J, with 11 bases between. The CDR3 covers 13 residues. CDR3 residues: CASRADRHNEQFF. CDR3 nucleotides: TGTGCCAGCAGAGCCGACAGGCACAATGAGCAGTTCTTC.

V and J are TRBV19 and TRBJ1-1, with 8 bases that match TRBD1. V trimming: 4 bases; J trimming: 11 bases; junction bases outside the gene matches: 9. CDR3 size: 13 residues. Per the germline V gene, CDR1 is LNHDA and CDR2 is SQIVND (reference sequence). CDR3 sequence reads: CASSTGYQGAAFF. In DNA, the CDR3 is TGTGCCAGTAGTACAGGATACCAGGGGGCTGCTTTCTTT.